Following are 21 T cell receptor beta chains from one sample sequenced in a study of identifying expanded T cells in peripheral blood. Assay used: immunoSEQ multiplex PCR; TCRdb lists only in-frame clones, some missing. The sample records about 85,000 clones, approximately 89% being singletons. Specimen: blood. The receptors originated from a person aged 18-69 years in good health.

This chain joins TRBV28 and TRBJ2-2; no clear D gene. This CDR3 region has 16 residues. Germline V gives CDR1 MDHEN, CDR2 SYDVKM. Trimming removed 3 bases at V and 2 bases at J, with 13 bases between. This CDR3 is CASSFLGQINTGELFF. Here the CDR3 DNA reads TGTGCCAGCAGTTTCTTAGGGCAGATAAACACCGGGGAGCTGTTTTTT.

The V and J genes are TRBV5-1 and TRBJ2-1; 10 nucleotides match TRBD2. Germline V gene sequence: CDR1 SGHRS, CDR2 YFSETQ. CDR3 length equals 15 residues. Trimming took 4 bases from V and 4 from J; bases not matched to a gene: 5. The CDR3 sequence: CASSKGTSDYNEQFF. The CDR3 coding sequence is TGCGCCAGCAGCAAAGGGACTAGCGATTACAATGAGCAGTTCTTC.

The gene calls are TRBV7-6 and TRBJ2-1; 8 bases are shared with TRBD1. CDR3 length equals 13 residues. The junction had 5 bases not matched to a gene; V was cut back by 5 bases and J by 8 bases. The germline gives CDR1 SGHVS, CDR2 FNYEAQ. CDR3 sequence: CASSPGQGYEQFF. The CDR3 DNA follows: TGTGCCAGCAGCCCAGGACAGGGCTATGAGCAGTTCTTC.

The chain joins TRBV30 to TRBJ2-3; D possibly corresponds to TRBD2 (5 bases). Trimming shortened V by 3 bases and J by 2 bases, and 12 bases separated the two germline ends. The CDR3 covers 14 residues. Looked up from germline, CDR1 is GTSNPN and CDR2 is SVGIG (reference sequence). The CDR3 DNA is TGTGCCTGGAGGATCAGCGGCGACACAGATACGCAGTATTTT. Amino acid sequence: CAWRISGDTDTQYF. Variable domain in full (rest from reference TRBV30 and TRBJ2-3): SQTIHQWPATLVQPVGSPLSLECTVEGTSNPNLYWYRQAAGRGLQLLFYSVGIGQISSEVPQNLSASRPQDRQFILSSKKLLLSDSGFYLCAWRISGDTDTQYFGPGTRLTVL.

This sequence joins TRBV7-3 and TRBJ2-5, with 9 bases identical to TRBD2. Germline values: CDR1 SGHTA, CDR2 FQGTGA. This CDR3 spans 17 amino acids. V lost 1 base to trimming and J lost 5 bases; unmatched junction nucleotides: 11. CDR3 coding DNA: TGTGCCAGCAGCTTAAGGGGACTAGCCTCAACGGGGGAGACCCAGTACTTC. Translation: CASSLRGLASTGETQYF. The full variable domain, rest sourced from reference TRBV7-3 and TRBJ2-5, is GAGVSQTPSNKVTEKGKYVELRCDPISGHTALYWYRQSLGQGPEFLIYFQGTGAADDSGLPNDRFFAVRPEGSVSTLKIQRTERGDSAVYLCASSLRGLASTGETQYFGPGTRLLVL.

The chain is built from TRBV5-1 and TRBJ1-5; no reliable D call. Between the trimmed V and J ends, which lost 0 bases and 5 bases, there was a span of 12 bases. CDR1 and CDR2 (germline): SGHRS, YFSETQ. The CDR3 spans 15 residues. CDR3 DNA sequence: TGCGCCAGCAGCTTGGGTGTCGCCCGGGATCAGCCCCAGCATTTT. Amino acids: CASSLGVARDQPQHF.

This chain uses TRBV19 with TRBJ2-7; 9 bases align to TRBD1. This CDR3 has 16 residues. Germline V gene lookup returns CDR1 LNHDA and CDR2 SQIVND (reference sequence). The ends lost 5 bases at V and 2 bases at J; junction bases unmatched: 10. This CDR3 is CASSFDRDRATYEQYF. CDR3 nucleotide sequence: TGTGCCAGTAGTTTCGACCGGGACAGGGCGACCTACGAGCAGTACTTC.

V usage is TRBV18 and J usage is TRBJ2-7; tentatively, D is TRBD1 or TRBD2 (5 bases each). Germline CDR1 reads KGHSH; CDR2 reads LQKENI. Deletions cut 3 bases from V and 3 bases from J, with 9 bases between. The CDR3 length is 13 residues. The CDR3 loop is CASSPRGVYEQYF. CDR3 nucleotides: TGTGCCAGCTCACCGAGGGGAGTCTACGAGCAGTACTTC.

This clone was recorded only once. The J gene is TRBJ2-3, the V gene TRBV2; D uncertain. The germline V and J ends were trimmed by 2 bases and 6 bases, with 9 bases remaining between them. Germline-derived CDR1 and CDR2 are SNHLY and FYNNEI. The CDR3 extends over 13 amino acids. CDR3 residues: CASSEPSSDTQYF. CDR3 bases: TGTGCCAGCAGTGAACCTTCGAGCGATACGCAGTATTTT.

The V gene is TRBV19, the J gene TRBJ2-7, with D maybe TRBD2 (5 bases). This CDR3 region has 14 residues. Deletions cut 7 bases from V and 1 base from J, with 14 bases between. Germline V gene lookup returns CDR1 LNHDA and CDR2 SQIVND (reference sequence). The CDR3 region is CASKDRTGSYEQYF. The CDR3 bases are TGTGCCAGTAAGGATAGGACTGGTTCCTACGAGCAGTACTTC.

Points on this clone: At one end, the junction sequence differs from germline, possibly due to a read error. The CDR3 sequence: CASSLAGEGDTQYF. As DNA, the CDR3 is TGTGCCAGCAGCCTAGCGGGGGAGGGGGATACGCAGTATTTT. This chain connects TRBV7-2 to TRBJ2-3, with TRBD2 identical over 10 bases. The CDR3 spans 14 residues. Germline V lookup: CDR1 SGHTA, CDR2 FQGNSA. The full variable domain, its missing parts supplied by reference TRBV7-2 and TRBJ2-3, is GAGVSQSPSNKVTEKGKDVELRCDPISGHTALYWYRQSLGQGLEFLIYFQGNSAPDKSGLPSDRFSAERTGGSVSTLTIQRTQQEDSAVYLCASSLAGEGDTQYFGPGTRLTVL.

The gene calls are TRBV13 and TRBJ1-2; possibly TRBD1 for D (5 bases). Germline lookup yields CDR1 PRHDT and CDR2 FYEKMQ (reference sequence). The ends were cut back, 2 bases at V and 6 bases at J, with 13 bases in the middle. This CDR3 spans 14 amino acids. CDR3 region: CASSLRGDWDGYTF. The DNA for the CDR3 is TGTGCCAGCAGCTTAAGAGGGGACTGGGATGGCTACACCTTC.

This sequence joins TRBV7-2 and TRBJ2-5; D not resolved. Trimming left V 3 bases short and J 7 bases short, with 15 bases between. Germline CDR1 is SGHTA and CDR2 is FQGNSA. The CDR3 is 14 amino acids. CDR3 sequence reads: CASSFTPPHVTQYF. DNA of the CDR3: TGTGCCAGCAGCTTTACCCCGCCCCATGTGACCCAGTACTTC.

Only one count was recorded for this clone. V usage is TRBV6-5 and J usage is TRBJ1-2; TRBD1 is a possible D gene (6 bases). Germline loops: CDR1 MNHEY, CDR2 SVGAGI. The CDR3 totals 12 residues. The V and J ends lost 5 bases and 4 bases respectively, with 8 bases between them. Here the CDR3 DNA reads TGTGCCAGCAGTCGGGACATCTATGGCTACACCTTC. Its protein product is CASSRDIYGYTF.

Written as DNA, the CDR3 is TGTGCCAGCAAAGTGCAGGGGTCCTACGAGCAGTACTTC. Translation: CASKVQGSYEQYF. V usage is TRBV6-5 and J usage is TRBJ2-7; D is possibly TRBD1 (6 bases). V dropped 7 bases and J dropped 1 base, with 11 bases sitting between them. Looked up from germline, CDR1 is MNHEY and CDR2 is SVGAGI. The CDR3 is 13 amino acids.

The table lists this clone with a count of one. Here the CDR3 DNA reads TGCGCCAGCAGCTTGTCGATGGGAGGGGGCACTGAAGCTTTCTTT. This sequence encodes CASSLSMGGGTEAFF. The V call is TRBV5-1, the J call TRBJ1-1, with D possibly TRBD1 on 6 matching bases. The V end was cut by 1 base, the J end by 4 bases, with 14 bases between. The CDR3 sequence is 15 residues long. The germline gives CDR1 SGHRS, CDR2 YFSETQ.

V is TRBV19 and J is TRBJ1-2; TRBD1 might be the D (6 bases). Germline-derived CDR1 and CDR2 are LNHDA and SQIVND (reference sequence). The CDR3 extends over 17 amino acids. V gave up 5 bases and J gave up 2 bases, with 21 bases separating them. The CDR3 nucleotides read TGTGCCAGTAGTGTTAGACAGGCGCACGACCCCAACTATGGCTACACCTTC. Encoded protein: CASSVRQAHDPNYGYTF.

V usage is TRBV10-3 and J usage is TRBJ1-3; D is perhaps TRBD1 (5 bases). CDR1 and CDR2 from the germline V gene are ENHRY and SYGVKD. Deletions cut 0 bases from V and 8 bases from J, with 11 bases between. The CDR3 contains 14 residues. The CDR3 is CAISESGRVDTIYF. The CDR3 nucleotides are TGTGCCATCAGTGAGTCGGGCAGGGTTGACACCATATATTTT.

The chain recombines TRBV30 with TRBJ2-7; D is undetermined. The germline CDR1 and CDR2 sequences are GTSNPN and SVGIG (reference sequence). The CDR3 runs to 13 residues. Trimming pared 0 bases from V and 3 bases from J, leaving 9 bases between. The DNA for the CDR3 is TGTGCCTGGAGTGTACAAATCGGCTACGAGCAGTACTTC. Its protein is CAWSVQIGYEQYF. The full variable domain, rest sourced from reference TRBV30 and TRBJ2-7, is SQTIHQWPATLVQPVGSPLSLECTVEGTSNPNLYWYRQAAGRGLQLLFYSVGIGQISSEVPQNLSASRPQDRQFILSSKKLLLSDSGFYLCAWSVQIGYEQYFGPGTRLTVT.

The chain uses TRBV5-4 and TRBJ1-2, with 7 nucleotides matching TRBD1. V lost 0 bases, J lost 3 bases, and 5 bases stayed unmatched. The CDR3 loop spans 15 amino acids. Germline-derived CDR1 and CDR2 are SGHNT and YYREEE (reference sequence). The CDR3 reads CASSLDRGTDYGYTF. CDR3 DNA: TGTGCCAGCAGCTTGGACAGGGGAACCGACTATGGCTACACCTTC.

The J gene is TRBJ1-1, the V gene TRBV6-6; D perhaps matches TRBD1 (6 bases). The CDR3 extends over 13 amino acids. Trimming shortened V by 6 bases and J by 4 bases, and 12 bases separated the two germline ends. The germline CDR1 and CDR2 sequences are MNHNY and SVGAGI (reference sequence). The CDR3 DNA reads TGTGCCAGCAGCCAACAGGACAGCACTGAAGCTTTCTTT. Translated: CASSQQDSTEAFF.